The 15 T cell receptor beta chains reported below all come from one sample, sequenced in a study of blood T cells in healthy people across ages (dated by TCRdb to between 2014 and 2017). Receptors were amplified or captured by 5' RACE. The sequencing machine was an Illumina HiSeq 2500. The second PCR ran for roughly 7 to 12 cycles and used a J-beta primer mix along with a sample-barcoded 5' primer. TCRdb's own reprocessing of the public reads used fastp at Q25 and MiXCR and kept productive beta chains. Each CDR3 protein appears once, grouped with its most common genes and DNA. The sample table holds about 800,000 distinct CDR3 sequences, of which 58% were seen once. The ten largest clones capture 20% to 25% of the sample. The specimen sequenced was blood. These receptors were collected from a man aged 25-45 years in good health.

This chain connects TRBV10-3 to TRBJ2-3; 7 bases are a match to TRBD2. This CDR3 has 16 amino acids. Germline V gives CDR1 ENHRY, CDR2 SYGVKD. Trimming took 4 bases from V and 2 from J; bases not matched to a gene: 9. CDR3 DNA: TGTGCCATCAGTGGCTCTAGCGGACTAAACACAGATACGCAGTATTTT. The encoded protein is CAISGSSGLNTDTQYF.

This clonotype was counted many times. An end of the junction differs from the germline gene, which may be a read error. V and J are TRBV12-3 or TRBV12-4 and TRBJ2-3; TRBD2 matches at 7 bases. This CDR3 has 14 residues. The CDR3 loop reads CASSFGGRGDAQYF. DNA for the CDR3: TGTGCCAGCAGTTTCGGGGGGAGAGGAGATGCGCAGTATTTT.

This clonotype showed up just a few times. The chain uses TRBV6-6 and TRBJ2-4; maybe TRBD2 (6 bases). The J call is uncertain, as TRBJ2-7 better fits the DNA end. This CDR3 comprises 16 residues. Germline lookup yields CDR1 MNHNY and CDR2 SVGAGI (reference sequence). CDR3 residues: CASRRSRRVDKDEQYF. The CDR3 DNA sequence: TGTGCCAGCAGGAGATCCCGGAGGGTAGATAAGGACGAGCAGTACTTC.

CDR3: CASSLEGSVYNEQFF. The CDR3 nucleotides are TGTGCCAGCAGCTTGGAGGGGAGTGTGTACAATGAGCAGTTCTTC. The V and J genes are TRBV7-2 and TRBJ2-1; TRBD2 might be the D (6 bases). Germline CDR1 is SGHTA and CDR2 is FQGNSA. The CDR3 contains 15 residues. The V end was cut by 3 bases, the J end by 4 bases, with 13 bases between.

This clonotype was detected a few times. The chain employs TRBV20-1 and TRBJ2-7; 7 positions agree with TRBD1. The DNA end favors TRBJ2-5, so the J call may be wrong. The CDR3 is made up of 15 amino acids. Germline loops: CDR1 DFQATT, CDR2 SNEGSKA (reference sequence). The CDR3 here is CSARDGDRVGKTQYF. The DNA of the CDR3 is TGCAGTGCTAGAGATGGTGACAGGGTGGGAAAGACCCAGTACTTC.

The chain is built from TRBV29-1 and TRBJ2-5; 11 positions match TRBD2. CDR3 size: 16 residues. CDR1 SQVTM and CDR2 ANQGSEA come from the germline V gene. V lost 2 bases to trimming and J lost 5 bases; unmatched junction nucleotides: 10. CDR3 DNA: TGCAGCGTTGAACGGGGACCTAGCGGGAGGATGGAGACCCAGTACTTC. Residues: CSVERGPSGRMETQYF.

The chain recombines TRBV20-1 with TRBJ2-7; 7 bases align to TRBD1. This CDR3 has 15 amino acids. CDR1 is DFQATT and CDR2 is SNEGSKA in the germline V gene (reference sequence). The ends lost 6 bases at V and 0 bases at J; junction bases unmatched: 11. The CDR3 region is CSATKRDSPSYEQYF. The CDR3 DNA sequence: TGCAGTGCCACTAAACGGGACAGTCCCTCCTACGAGCAGTACTTC.

This clonotype was seen a handful of times. The V gene is TRBV5-1, the J gene TRBJ2-3, with a tentative D call TRBD2 (6 bases). V was trimmed by 3 bases and J by 6 bases, leaving 14 bases between them. Germline V gene lookup returns CDR1 SGHRS and CDR2 YFSETQ. The length of the CDR3 is 14 residues. The CDR3 DNA follows: TGCGCCAGCAGCTACGAGGGAGGAGCCGATACGCAGTATTTT. This gives the protein CASSYEGGADTQYF.

CDR3 region: CSAPRQNANYGYTF. CDR3 in DNA: TGCAGTGCACCAAGACAGAACGCTAACTATGGCTACACCTTC. V usage is TRBV20-1 and J usage is TRBJ1-2, with D perhaps matching TRBD1 (5 bases). Trimming stripped 6 bases from V and 0 bases from J, with 14 bases between. This CDR3 comprises 14 residues. CDR1 and CDR2 (germline): DFQATT, SNEGSKA (reference sequence).

The sample holds a few counts of this clonotype. This chain links TRBV5-6 with TRBJ2-1, with a weak D call TRBD2 (5 bases). Trimming left V 0 bases short and J 5 bases short, with 12 bases between. Germline loops: CDR1 SGHDT, CDR2 YYEEEE. The CDR3 extends over 15 amino acids. The CDR3 spells CASSLGPRRHNEQFF. The DNA for the CDR3 is TGTGCCAGCAGCTTGGGGCCTCGGAGGCACAATGAGCAGTTCTTC.

The rearrangement joins TRBV5-1 to TRBJ1-2, with D possibly matching TRBD1 (5 bases). This CDR3 has 14 amino acids. The V end lost 3 bases, the J end lost 8 bases, and 17 bases lay between the germline ends. Germline V gene data show CDR1 as SGHRS and CDR2 as YFSETQ. CDR3 in amino acids: CASSWEGPRGGYTF. In DNA, the CDR3 is TGCGCCAGCAGCTGGGAGGGACCGAGAGGCGGCTACACCTTC. Combining the CDR3 with reference TRBV5-1 and TRBJ1-2 gives the whole variable domain KAGVTQTPRYLIKTRGQQVTLSCSPISGHRSVSWYQQTPGQGLQFLFEYFSETQRNKGNFPGRFSGRQFSNSRSEMNVSTLELGDSALYLCASSWEGPRGGYTFGSGTRLTVV.

This clonotype was observed a handful of times. The chain links TRBV7-9 to TRBJ2-7; D is unclear. Germline V gene data show CDR1 as SEHNR and CDR2 as FQNEAQ (reference sequence). Trimming removed 4 bases from V and 4 bases from J, with 8 bases in between. The CDR3 sequence is 12 residues long. In DNA form, the CDR3 reads TGTGCCAGCAGCTACAAAGGGTACGAGCAGTACTTC. Amino acid sequence: CASSYKGYEQYF.

This clonotype was seen only a few times. The V gene is TRBV4-2, the J gene TRBJ2-3, with 9 bases matching TRBD2. With 6 bases clipped from V and 2 bases from J, the junction kept 3 bases outside the gene matches. The CDR3 sequence is 14 residues long. CDR1 is LGHNA and CDR2 is YNFKEQ in the germline V gene. The CDR3 DNA sequence: TGTGCCAGCAGAATAGCGGGGGACACAGATACGCAGTATTTT. It encodes CASRIAGDTDTQYF.

The genes are TRBV18 and TRBJ2-1, with 9 bases aligning to TRBD2. The CDR3 runs to 17 residues. Looked up from germline, CDR1 is KGHSH and CDR2 is LQKENI. Unmatched junction bases numbered 12, after V lost 2 bases and J lost 7 bases. CDR3 nucleotides: TGTGCCAGCTCACCAAGGGTAGCGGGAGCCTTTGGGAATGAGCAGTTCTTC. This sequence encodes CASSPRVAGAFGNEQFF.

J is TRBJ1-6 and V is TRBV7-2, with TRBD1 matching over 8 bases. With 5 bases clipped from V and 9 bases from J, the junction kept 9 bases outside the gene matches. CDR1 and CDR2 (germline): SGHTA, FQGNSA. This CDR3 region has 15 residues. The CDR3 is CASSPQGGDSSPLHF. In DNA form, the CDR3 reads TGTGCCAGCAGCCCACAGGGGGGAGATAGTTCACCCCTCCACTTT.